Included here is one T cell receptor beta chain sequence, with context. This entry belongs to a study of cytomegalovirus exposure and HLA in healthy donors. The CDR3 extends over 12 amino acids. The V gene lost 5 bases and the J gene lost 1 base, with 6 bases spanning the gap. Germline V lookup: CDR1 SGHNT, CDR2 YYREEE (reference sequence). The method was immunoSEQ multiplex PCR; TCRdb's version includes in-frame clones alone and lacks a portion of them. Here the sample spans some 150,000 clones, 85% to 90% being singletons. The chain carries TRBV5-4 and TRBJ1-1; D remains unclear. The receptor comes from a woman aged 25 to 39 in good health and CMV-seronegative. Sequenced input: PBMCs. Here the CDR3 reads CASRYGNTEAFF. As DNA, the CDR3 is TGTGCCAGCAGGTACGGGAACACTGAAGCTTTCTTT.